This T cell receptor (beta chain) was captured by sequencing in a study of T cells expressing NK-cell markers. Whole-study context: Of eight sequenced donors, seven were HCMV-seropositive and one HCMV-seronegative. Study findings and constraints: Of the CD8+ T cells in 5 to 7 donors, roughly 1.0-7.0% belonged to dominant NKG2C+ clonotypes.

Comment on this clonotype: Antigen unknown.

The CDR3 sequence is 13 residues long. Germline CDR1 and CDR2: MDHEN and SYDVKM. From the 5' RACE reads, TCRdb lists one entry per CDR3 protein and no DNA. The table for this sample gives around 550,000 distinct CDR3 sequences. The gene calls are TRBV28 and TRBJ2-7; no DNA is available, so the TRBD1 call from TCRdb remains unchecked. This sequence was found in a man between 18 and 35 years old in good health. Material for sequencing was blood T cells: a sorted CD56 or NKG2C T cell subset, CD4+ or CD8+ T cells, or bulk PBMC T cells (not recorded which). CDR3 in amino acids: CASSYRDIPRKYF. Together with reference TRBV28 and TRBJ2-7, the CDR3 gives the full variable domain: DVKVTQSSRYLVKRTGEKVFLECVQDMDHENMFWYRQDPGLGLRLIYFSYDVKMKEKGDIPEGYSVSREKKERFSLILESASTNQTSMYLCASSYRDIPRKYFGPGTRLTVT.